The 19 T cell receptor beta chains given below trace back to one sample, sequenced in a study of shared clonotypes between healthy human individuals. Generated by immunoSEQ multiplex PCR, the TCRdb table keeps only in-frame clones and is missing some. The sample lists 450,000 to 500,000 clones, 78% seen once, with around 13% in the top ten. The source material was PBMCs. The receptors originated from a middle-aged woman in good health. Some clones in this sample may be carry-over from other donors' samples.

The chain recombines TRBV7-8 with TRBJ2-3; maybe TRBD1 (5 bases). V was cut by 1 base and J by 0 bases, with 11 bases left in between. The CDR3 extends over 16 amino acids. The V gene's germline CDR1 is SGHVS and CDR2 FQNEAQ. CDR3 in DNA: TGTGCCAGCAGCTTAGTCCCAGGGCCTAGCACAGATACGCAGTATTTT. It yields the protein CASSLVPGPSTDTQYF.

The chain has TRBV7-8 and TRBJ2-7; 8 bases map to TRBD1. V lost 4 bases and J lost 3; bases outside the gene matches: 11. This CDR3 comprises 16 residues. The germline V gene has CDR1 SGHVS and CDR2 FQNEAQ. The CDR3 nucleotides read TGTGCCAGCAGCTCCCAGGGGGCGATGGGGAACTACGAGCAGTACTTC. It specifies CASSSQGAMGNYEQYF.

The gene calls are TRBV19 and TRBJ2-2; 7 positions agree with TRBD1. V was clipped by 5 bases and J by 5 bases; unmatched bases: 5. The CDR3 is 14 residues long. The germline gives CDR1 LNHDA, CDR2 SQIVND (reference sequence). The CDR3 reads CASSRQGWTGELFF. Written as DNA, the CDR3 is TGTGCCAGTAGTCGACAGGGTTGGACCGGGGAGCTGTTTTTT.

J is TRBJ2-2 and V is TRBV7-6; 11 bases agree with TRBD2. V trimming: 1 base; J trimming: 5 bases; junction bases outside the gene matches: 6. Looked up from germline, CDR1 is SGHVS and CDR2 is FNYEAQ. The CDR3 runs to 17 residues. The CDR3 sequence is CASSLGTSGSFTGELFF. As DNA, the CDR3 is TGTGCCAGCAGCTTAGGTACTAGCGGGAGTTTTACCGGGGAGCTGTTTTTT.

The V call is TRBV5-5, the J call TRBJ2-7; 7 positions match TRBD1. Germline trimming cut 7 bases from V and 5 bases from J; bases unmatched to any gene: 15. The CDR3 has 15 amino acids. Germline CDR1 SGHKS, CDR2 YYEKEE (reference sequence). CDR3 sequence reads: CASGSPDRVVDEQYF. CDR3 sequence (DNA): TGTGCCAGCGGGTCCCCAGACAGGGTAGTAGACGAGCAGTACTTC.

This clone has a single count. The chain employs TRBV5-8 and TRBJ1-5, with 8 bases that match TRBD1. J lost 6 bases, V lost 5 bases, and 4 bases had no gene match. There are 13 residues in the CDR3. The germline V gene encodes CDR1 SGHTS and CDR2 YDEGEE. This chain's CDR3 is CASRAGGFQPQHF. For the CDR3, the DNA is TGTGCCAGCAGGGCAGGGGGCTTTCAGCCCCAGCATTTT. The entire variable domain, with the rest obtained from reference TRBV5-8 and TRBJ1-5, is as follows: EAGVTQSPTHLIKTRGQQATLRCSPISGHTSVYWYQQALGLGLQFLLWYDEGEERNRGNFPPRFSGRQFPNYSSELNVNALELEDSALYLCASRAGGFQPQHFGDGTRLSIL.

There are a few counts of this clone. The DNA for the CDR3 is TGTGCCAGCAGTGAGCTAAGGACAGCGAAAGGATTCTATGGCTACACCTTC. Protein product: CASSELRTAKGFYGYTF. The chain combines TRBV6-1 with TRBJ1-2; perhaps TRBD1 as D (6 bases). The CDR3 extends over 17 amino acids. From germline, CDR1 is MNHNS and CDR2 SASEGT. The V end was cut by 3 bases, the J end by 4 bases, with 21 bases between.

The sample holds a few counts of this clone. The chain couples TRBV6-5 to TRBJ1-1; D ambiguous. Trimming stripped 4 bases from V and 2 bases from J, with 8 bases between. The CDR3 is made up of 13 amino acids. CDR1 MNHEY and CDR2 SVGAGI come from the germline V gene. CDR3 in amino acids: CASSSIYNTEAFF. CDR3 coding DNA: TGTGCCAGCAGTTCCATTTATAACACTGAAGCTTTCTTT.

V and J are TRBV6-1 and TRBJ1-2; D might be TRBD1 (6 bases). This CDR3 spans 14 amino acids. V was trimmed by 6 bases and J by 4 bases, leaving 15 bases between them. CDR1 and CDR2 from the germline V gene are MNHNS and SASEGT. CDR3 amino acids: CASSTGTNGYGYTF. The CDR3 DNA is TGTGCCAGCAGCACCGGGACAAACGGCTATGGCTACACCTTC.

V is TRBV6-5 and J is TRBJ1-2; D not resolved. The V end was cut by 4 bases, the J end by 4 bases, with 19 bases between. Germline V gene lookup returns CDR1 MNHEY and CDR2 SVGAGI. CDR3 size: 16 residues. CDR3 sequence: CASSLSNLPRLYGYTF. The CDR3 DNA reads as TGTGCCAGCAGTTTATCGAACCTACCCCGCCTCTATGGCTACACCTTC.

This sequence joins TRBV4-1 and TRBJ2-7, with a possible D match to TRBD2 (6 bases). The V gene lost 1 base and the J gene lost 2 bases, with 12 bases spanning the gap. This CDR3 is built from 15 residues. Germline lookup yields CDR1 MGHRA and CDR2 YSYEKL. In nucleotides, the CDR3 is TGCGCCAGCAGCCAAGTTCCCGGGACTGCCTACGAGCAGTACTTC. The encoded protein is CASSQVPGTAYEQYF.

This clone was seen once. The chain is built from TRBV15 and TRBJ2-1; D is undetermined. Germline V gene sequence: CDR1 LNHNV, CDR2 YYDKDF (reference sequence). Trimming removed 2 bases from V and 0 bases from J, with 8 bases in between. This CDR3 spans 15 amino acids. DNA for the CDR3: TGTGCCACCAGCAGATGGTCGTCCTCCTACAATGAGCAGTTCTTC. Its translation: CATSRWSSSYNEQFF.

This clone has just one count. CDR3 DNA: TGCGCCAGCAGCCAACCCCCACTAGCGGGAGGGCCGGACACCGGGGAGCTGTTTTTT. Its protein product is CASSQPPLAGGPDTGELFF. This rearrangement joins TRBV4-1 to TRBJ2-2, with TRBD2 matching over 13 bases. V shed 2 bases, J shed 3 bases, and the junction held 9 bases outside the gene matches. Germline V gene lookup returns CDR1 MGHRA and CDR2 YSYEKL. This CDR3 is built from 19 residues.

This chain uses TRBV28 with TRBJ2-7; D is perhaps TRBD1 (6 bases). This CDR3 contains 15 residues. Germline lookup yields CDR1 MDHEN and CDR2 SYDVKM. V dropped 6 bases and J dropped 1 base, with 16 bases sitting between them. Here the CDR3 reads CASRPGGVGSYEQYF. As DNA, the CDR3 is TGTGCCAGCAGACCTGGGGGCGTCGGGTCCTACGAGCAGTACTTC.

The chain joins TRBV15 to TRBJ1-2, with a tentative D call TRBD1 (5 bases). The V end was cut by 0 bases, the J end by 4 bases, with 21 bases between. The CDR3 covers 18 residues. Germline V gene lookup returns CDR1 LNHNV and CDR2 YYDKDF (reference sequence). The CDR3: CATSRDGRSGGGSYGYTF. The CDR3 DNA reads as TGTGCCACCAGCAGAGATGGGCGATCTGGGGGAGGAAGCTATGGCTACACCTTC.

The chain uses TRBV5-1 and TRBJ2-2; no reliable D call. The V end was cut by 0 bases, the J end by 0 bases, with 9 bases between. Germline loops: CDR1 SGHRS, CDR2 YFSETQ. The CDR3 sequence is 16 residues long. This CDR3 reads CASSLAFTPNTGELFF. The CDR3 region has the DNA TGCGCCAGCAGCTTGGCCTTTACTCCGAACACCGGGGAGCTGTTTTTT.

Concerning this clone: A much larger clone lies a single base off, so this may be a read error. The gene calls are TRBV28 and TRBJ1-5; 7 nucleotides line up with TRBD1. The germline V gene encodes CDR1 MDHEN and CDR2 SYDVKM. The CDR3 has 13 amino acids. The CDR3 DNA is TGTGCCAGCAGTAGACAGGGCAATCAGCCCCAGCGTTTT. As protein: CASSRQGNQPQRF.

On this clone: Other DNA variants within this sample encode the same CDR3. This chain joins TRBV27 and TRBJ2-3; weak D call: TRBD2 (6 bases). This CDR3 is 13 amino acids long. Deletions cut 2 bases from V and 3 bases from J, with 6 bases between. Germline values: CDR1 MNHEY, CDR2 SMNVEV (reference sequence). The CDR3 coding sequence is TGTGCCAGCAGTTTACGGGGGACAGATACGCAGTATTTT. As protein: CASSLRGTDTQYF.

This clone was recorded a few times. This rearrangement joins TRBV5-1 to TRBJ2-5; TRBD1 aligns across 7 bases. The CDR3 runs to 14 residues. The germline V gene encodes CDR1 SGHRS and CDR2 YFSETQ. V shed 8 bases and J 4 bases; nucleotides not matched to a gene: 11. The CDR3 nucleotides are TGCGCCAGTAACTGGGGGCCAGGGGGAGAGACCCAGTACTTC. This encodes CASNWGPGGETQYF.